The rows below give T cell receptor beta chains drawn from one sample of a study of OX40 agonist ivuxolimab in advanced cancers. Data came from immunoSEQ multiplex PCR; TCRdb stores just in-frame clones and leaves some out. The sample shows some 45,000 clones, roughly 86% of them seen only once. The input for sequencing was CD4+ or CD8+ T cells sorted from blood, taken in a trial of the OX40 agonist ivuxolimab. These receptors were obtained from an adult with an advanced solid tumor such as melanoma, head and neck, liver or kidney cancer. CDR3s include the opening cysteine and the closing phenylalanine or tryptophan. Fields, in order: J gene, D gene, V gene, CDR3 protein, CDR3 DNA. The D gene is left open where the match is weak.

>TRBJ1-2|.|TRBV10-3
CAISEEGGYTF
TGTGCCATCAGTGAGGAGGGGGGCTACACCTTC
>TRBJ1-1|TRBD1|TRBV5-6
CASSFKQGRESGTEAFF
TGTGCCAGCAGCTTCAAACAGGGGAGAGAGTCGGGCACTGAAGCTTTCTTT
>TRBJ1-2|.|TRBV14
CASSLTTAFYGYTF
TGTGCCAGCAGCCTCACTACAGCCTTTTATGGCTACACCTTC
>TRBJ2-1|TRBD1|TRBV6-5
CASSSGGNEQFF
TGTGCCAGCAGTTCAGGGGGCAATGAGCAGTTCTTC
>TRBJ2-4|.|TRBV15
CATSRAGDIQYF
TGTGCCACCAGCAGAGCCGGGGACATTCAGTACTTC
>TRBJ2-2|TRBD1|TRBV7-2
CASSFITRPDRGPGELFF
TGTGCCAGCAGCTTCATTACCCGGCCTGACAGGGGGCCAGGGGAGCTGTTTTTT
>TRBJ1-4|.|TRBV27
CASSFQGSNEKLFF
TGTGCCAGCAGTTTCCAGGGTTCTAATGAAAAACTGTTTTTT
>TRBJ1-3|.|TRBV7-9
CASSPSGDLSSGNTIYF
TGTGCCAGCAGCCCCTCCGGGGACTTAAGCTCTGGAAACACCATATATTTT
>TRBJ2-7|TRBD1|TRBV5-4
CASSLPGQWAYEQYF
TGTGCCAGCAGCTTACCGGGACAGTGGGCCTACGAGCAGTACTTC
>TRBJ2-7|TRBD1|TRBV11-2
CATLRDRGYEQYF
TGTGCCACCTTAAGGGACAGGGGATACGAGCAGTACTTC
>TRBJ1-2|.|TRBV5-6
CASSPGSGYTF
TGTGCCAGCAGCCCTGGGAGCGGCTACACCTTC
>TRBJ1-2|.|TRBV27
CVSSSGTGGGYTF
TGTGTCAGCAGTTCAGGGACGGGGGGAGGCTACACCTTC
>TRBJ2-3|.|TRBV6-5
CASSSGFSTDTQYF
TGTGCCAGCAGTTCCGGATTTAGCACAGATACGCAGTATTTT